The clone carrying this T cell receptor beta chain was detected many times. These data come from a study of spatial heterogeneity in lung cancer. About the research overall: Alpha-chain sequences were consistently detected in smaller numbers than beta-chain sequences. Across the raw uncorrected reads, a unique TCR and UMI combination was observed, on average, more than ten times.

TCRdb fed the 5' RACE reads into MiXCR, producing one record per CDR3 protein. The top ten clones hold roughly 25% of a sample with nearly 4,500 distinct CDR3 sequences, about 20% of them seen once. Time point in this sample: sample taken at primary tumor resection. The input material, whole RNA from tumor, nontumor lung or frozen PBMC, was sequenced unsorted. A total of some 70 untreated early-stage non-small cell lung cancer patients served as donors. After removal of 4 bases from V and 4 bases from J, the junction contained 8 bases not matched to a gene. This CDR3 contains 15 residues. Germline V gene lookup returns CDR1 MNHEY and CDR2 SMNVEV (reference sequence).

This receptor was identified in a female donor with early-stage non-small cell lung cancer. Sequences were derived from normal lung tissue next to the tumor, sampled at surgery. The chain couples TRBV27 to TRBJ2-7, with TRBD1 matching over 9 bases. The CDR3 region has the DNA TGTGCCAGCAGTTCGACCGGGACAGGGCCTTACGAGCAGTACTTC. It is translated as CASSSTGTGPYEQYF.